The 28 T cell receptor beta chains reported below all come from one sample, sequenced in a study of cytomegalovirus exposure and HLA in healthy donors. Primers included in the PCR were 60 Vbeta and 13 Jbeta primers. Clones were sequenced by immunoSEQ multiplex PCR, and TCRdb holds only the in-frame ones, with some missing. This table holds under 250,000 clones, 81% found once. Sequenced: PBMCs. All receptors come from a woman in her sixties in good health and CMV-seropositive.

This chain connects TRBV18 to TRBJ2-2; 10 nucleotides match TRBD1. V was clipped by 4 bases and J by 7 bases; unmatched bases: 9. The CDR3 covers 16 residues. Germline-derived CDR1 and CDR2 are KGHSH and LQKENI. The CDR3 here is CASSLNRQGAGGELFF. CDR3 DNA: TGTGCCAGCTCACTAAATCGACAGGGGGCCGGCGGGGAGCTGTTTTTT.

The chain links TRBV2 to TRBJ1-2; D is possibly TRBD1 (5 bases). The V gene lost 7 bases and the J gene lost 6 bases, with 15 bases spanning the gap. The germline CDR1 and CDR2 sequences are SNHLY and FYNNEI. CDR3 length equals 13 residues. The CDR3 sequence: CASMGRDIDGYTF. CDR3 in DNA: TGTGCCAGCATGGGCAGGGATATCGATGGCTACACCTTC.

This clone is a singleton in its sample. The chain combines TRBV6-1 with TRBJ2-7; 7 bases are a match to TRBD2. Germline lookup yields CDR1 MNHNS and CDR2 SASEGT. The length of the CDR3 is 13 residues. V shed 1 base, J shed 3 bases, and the junction held 0 bases outside the gene matches. Here the CDR3 DNA reads TGTGCCAGCAGTGAAGGGGACTACTACGAGCAGTACTTC. This encodes CASSEGDYYEQYF.

The chain recombines TRBV5-1 with TRBJ2-7, with TRBD1 identical over 8 bases. The CDR3 is 14 residues long. The J segment lost 7 bases and the V segment lost 4 bases, leaving 10 bases of the junction unmatched. Germline-derived CDR1 and CDR2 are SGHRS and YFSETQ. CDR3 sequence (DNA): TGCGCCAGCAGCACCGGGACAGGTCCTAGGGAGCAGTACTTC. This codes for CASSTGTGPREQYF.

The rearrangement links TRBV1 to TRBJ2-5; the D call of TRBD1 is as the table states it, not checked on the DNA. The J call may be wrong; the DNA end is better matched by TRBJ2-7. TRBV1 is an annotated pseudogene. The CDR3 covers 19 residues. The CDR3 DNA sequence: TGCACCAGCAGCCAAGATGGTTGCCCTCGGACAGCATCCTCCTACGAGCAGTACTTC. Translating gives CTSSQDGCPRTASSYEQYF.

The chain carries TRBV6-5 and TRBJ2-7; the match to TRBD2 covers 9 bases. J was trimmed by 4 bases and V by 4 bases; bases with no gene match: 11. CDR1 and CDR2 from the germline V gene are MNHEY and SVGAGI. There are 16 residues in the CDR3. Here the CDR3 DNA reads TGTGCCAGCAGTTCCCTCGGCGGGAGGGCCGTATACGAGCAGTACTTC. Translating it yields CASSSLGGRAVYEQYF.

On this clone itself: A read error may produce the germline difference seen at one junction end. Here the CDR3 reads CSSRAGLSYEQYF. The CDR3 bases are TGTTCCAGCAGAGCGGGGTTATCCTACGAGCAGTACTTC. The chain carries TRBV7-9 and TRBJ2-7; the match to TRBD2 covers 7 bases. Germline V gives CDR1 SEHNR, CDR2 FQNEAQ (reference sequence). There are 13 residues in the CDR3. The full variable domain, its missing parts supplied by reference TRBV7-9 and TRBJ2-7, is DTGVSQNPRHKITKRGQNVTFRCDPISEHNRLYWYRQTLGQGPEFLTYFQNEAQLEKSRLLSDRFSAERPKGSFSTLEIQRTEQGDSAMYLCSSRAGLSYEQYFGPGTRLTVT.

This clone was seen a single time. The CDR3 spells CAHRTGFQEQYF. The DNA for the CDR3 is TGTGCCCACAGGACAGGGTTCCAGGAGCAGTACTTC. This sequence joins TRBV2 and TRBJ2-7; TRBD1 aligns across 8 bases. The CDR3 covers 12 residues. The trim removed 11 bases at V and 7 bases at J, leaving 10 bases unmatched. The germline gives CDR1 SNHLY, CDR2 FYNNEI.

The chain carries TRBV19 and TRBJ1-5; possible D gene TRBD1, 6 bases. V was pared by 5 bases and J by 4 bases, with 24 bases between. Germline CDR1 reads LNHDA; CDR2 reads SQIVND (reference sequence). The CDR3 is 18 amino acids. CDR3 nucleotide sequence: TGTGCCAGTAGTTTTGCCACAGGGACCCCGGCAATTAATCAGCCCCAGCATTTT. It translates to CASSFATGTPAINQPQHF.

With respect to this clone: Other DNA sequences in the sample encode the same CDR3. The chain carries TRBV5-1 and TRBJ1-1, with a weak D call TRBD1 (5 bases). Trimming pared 0 bases from V and 3 bases from J, leaving 9 bases between. The CDR3 consists of 14 residues. The germline V gene encodes CDR1 SGHRS and CDR2 YFSETQ. CDR3 sequence (DNA): TGCGCCAGCAGCTTGGCGGGGGGGGACACTGAAGCTTTCTTT. It specifies CASSLAGGDTEAFF.

The sample holds one count of this clone. The chain recombines TRBV6-1 with TRBJ1-2; 7 nucleotides line up with TRBD1. The CDR3 spans 15 residues. Germline CDR1 reads MNHNS; CDR2 reads SASEGT. The V segment lost 2 bases and the J segment 8 bases; nucleotides outside the gene matches: 11. CDR3 DNA: TGTGCCAGCAGTGAATGGCGGACAGGAATAGGGGGCTACACCTTC. Translating it yields CASSEWRTGIGGYTF.

There are a few counts of this clone. As DNA, the CDR3 is TGTGCCAGCAGTTTTTATACGGGATTAGCTAGCACAGATACGCAGTATTTT. Protein product: CASSFYTGLASTDTQYF. The J gene is TRBJ2-3, the V gene TRBV27; D may be TRBD2 (5 bases). The germline V gene encodes CDR1 MNHEY and CDR2 SMNVEV (reference sequence). Trimming stripped 3 bases from V and 0 bases from J, with 16 bases between. CDR3 length: 17 amino acids.

The rearrangement links TRBV5-4 to TRBJ1-2; D uncertain. Germline V gene sequence: CDR1 SGHNT, CDR2 YYREEE (reference sequence). Trimming left V 0 bases short and J 5 bases short, with 11 bases between. The CDR3 totals 14 residues. CDR3 nucleotides: TGTGCCAGCAGCTTGGGGGCGAGGGAATATGGCTACACCTTC. This encodes CASSLGAREYGYTF.

This clone was seen a handful of times. V usage is TRBV18 and J usage is TRBJ2-7, with D possibly TRBD2 on 6 matching bases. CDR3 length: 14 amino acids. CDR1 and CDR2 from the germline V gene are KGHSH and LQKENI. The V and J ends lost 3 bases and 3 bases respectively, with 12 bases between them. The CDR3 DNA reads as TGTGCCAGCTCACCCCGGGACTCTATCTACGAGCAGTACTTC. Residues: CASSPRDSIYEQYF. Looking up the rest from reference TRBV18 and TRBJ2-7 gives the full variable domain: NAGVMQNPRHLVRRRGQEARLRCSPMKGHSHVYWYRQLPEEGLKFMVYLQKENIIDESGMPKERFSAEFPKEGPSILRIQQVVRGDSAAYFCASSPRDSIYEQYFGPGTRLTVT.

V is TRBV14 and J is TRBJ2-2; D possibly corresponds to TRBD2 (6 bases). V was pared by 0 bases and J by 4 bases, with 12 bases between. Germline lookup yields CDR1 SGHDN and CDR2 FVKESK. The CDR3 consists of 16 residues. CDR3 in amino acids: CASSQDLLASTGELFF. CDR3 coding DNA: TGTGCCAGCAGCCAAGATCTCCTAGCGAGCACCGGGGAGCTGTTTTTT.

J is TRBJ2-3 and V is TRBV5-1, with TRBD1 matching over 7 bases. With 4 bases clipped from V and 4 bases from J, the junction kept 9 bases outside the gene matches. The V gene's germline CDR1 is SGHRS and CDR2 YFSETQ. The CDR3 runs 15 residues. CDR3 residues: CASSIRDSFPDTQYF. Here the CDR3 DNA reads TGCGCCAGCAGCATCCGGGACAGCTTCCCAGATACGCAGTATTTT. Filled out from reference TRBV5-1 and TRBJ2-3, the complete variable domain reads KAGVTQTPRYLIKTRGQQVTLSCSPISGHRSVSWYQQTPGQGLQFLFEYFSETQRNKGNFPGRFSGRQFSNSRSEMNVSTLELGDSALYLCASSIRDSFPDTQYFGPGTRLTVL.

The rearrangement links TRBV29-1 to TRBJ2-3; 10 nucleotides agree with TRBD2. The J segment lost 1 base and the V segment lost 3 bases, leaving 1 base of the junction unmatched. CDR3 length: 14 amino acids. CDR1 is SQVTM, CDR2 ANQGSEA, per germline. This CDR3 reads CSVDLAGGTDTQYF. The DNA of the CDR3 is TGCAGCGTTGACCTAGCGGGGGGCACAGATACGCAGTATTTT.

V is TRBV7-2 and J is TRBJ1-2; TRBD1 agrees at 7 bases. Germline lookup yields CDR1 SGHTA and CDR2 FQGNSA. Trimming removed 4 bases from V and 2 bases from J; junction bases left unmatched: 7. This CDR3 region has 15 residues. DNA for the CDR3: TGTGCCAGCAGCTCAAACAGGGGCCGCAACTATGGCTACACCTTC. Protein product: CASSSNRGRNYGYTF.

The CDR3 is CASSLGDKSSYEQYF. The CDR3 DNA follows: TGTGCCAGCAGCTTAGGCGACAAAAGCTCCTACGAGCAGTACTTC. The V call is TRBV5-4, the J call TRBJ2-7; no reliable D call. The length of the CDR3 is 15 residues. V lost 2 bases to trimming and J lost 0 bases, with 12 bases between them. Germline values: CDR1 SGHNT, CDR2 YYREEE (reference sequence).

The chain is built from TRBV29-1 and TRBJ2-4, with 8 bases lining up with TRBD1. V was clipped by 4 bases and J by 8 bases; unmatched bases: 7. Germline CDR1 and CDR2: SQVTM and ANQGSEA. The CDR3 runs 13 residues. CDR3 loop: CSVVQGAVDIQYF. In nucleotides, the CDR3 is TGCAGCGTTGTTCAGGGGGCGGTGGACATTCAGTACTTC.

The chain couples TRBV6-5 to TRBJ1-2, with D tentatively TRBD1 (5 bases). The germline V gene encodes CDR1 MNHEY and CDR2 SVGAGI. The CDR3 is 15 residues long. V lost 6 bases, J lost 8 bases, and 22 bases lay in between. Here the CDR3 reads CASRESGGFYVGYTF. DNA for the CDR3: TGTGCCAGCAGGGAAAGCGGGGGTTTCTATGTAGGCTACACCTTC.

The chain uses TRBV9 and TRBJ1-5, with D possibly being TRBD1 (5 bases). The V gene's germline CDR1 is SGDLS and CDR2 YYNGEE. The V end was cut by 2 bases, the J end by 0 bases, with 6 bases between. This CDR3 is built from 14 residues. The CDR3 spells CASSVGHSNQPQHF. The CDR3 DNA reads as TGTGCCAGCAGCGTCGGACATAGCAATCAGCCCCAGCATTTT.

The J gene is TRBJ1-1, the V gene TRBV18; D perhaps matches TRBD1 (5 bases). Trimming stripped 3 bases from V and 1 base from J, with 12 bases between. CDR3 length equals 15 residues. The germline gives CDR1 KGHSH, CDR2 LQKENI. The CDR3 sequence: CASSPSGGRNTEAFF. CDR3 nucleotides: TGTGCCAGCTCACCCTCCGGGGGAAGGAACACTGAAGCTTTCTTT.

This clone was observed a single time. The rearrangement uses TRBV18 and TRBJ2-6; 9 nucleotides line up with TRBD2. Trimming at V came to 3 bases and at J to 1 base, leaving 4 bases not matched to a gene. The CDR3 is made up of 17 amino acids. CDR1 KGHSH and CDR2 LQKENI come from the germline V gene. The CDR3 region has the DNA TGTGCCAGCTCACCGTTAGCGGGAGTGTCTGGGGCCAACGTCCTGACTTTC. It is translated as CASSPLAGVSGANVLTF.

The rearrangement joins TRBV7-9 to TRBJ2-3; TRBD2 aligns across 9 bases. J gave up 5 bases and V 1 base, and 7 bases lay outside the gene matches. The V gene's germline CDR1 is SEHNR and CDR2 FQNEAQ (reference sequence). This CDR3 has 16 residues. This chain's CDR3 is CASSLGVAGVVDTQYF. The CDR3 DNA is TGTGCCAGCAGCTTAGGGGTAGCGGGAGTAGTAGATACGCAGTATTTT.

V gene TRBV10-2 combines with J gene TRBJ2-7; TRBD2 matches 8 bases. V dropped 9 bases and J dropped 6; count of bases not matched to a gene: 10. The CDR3 is made up of 13 amino acids. The germline V gene encodes CDR1 WSHSY and CDR2 SAAADI. The CDR3 DNA follows: TGCGCCAGTGCGGGACTAGGGTTCATCGAGCAGTACTTC. Residues: CASAGLGFIEQYF.

V usage is TRBV29-1 and J usage is TRBJ2-1; TRBD2 matches at 7 bases. Trimming cost V 8 bases and J 7 bases; bases outside gene matches: 14. The germline CDR1 and CDR2 sequences are SQVTM and ANQGSEA. The CDR3 is made up of 14 amino acids. CDR3 protein: CSSGDYPSTNEQFF. Written as DNA, the CDR3 is TGCAGCTCCGGGGACTACCCGTCTACAAATGAGCAGTTCTTC.

The CDR3 sequence: CASSLRDTQHF. CDR3 coding DNA: TGTGCCAGCAGCCTCAGGGACACCCAGCATTTT. The rearrangement uses TRBV2 and TRBJ1-5, with D tentatively TRBD1 (6 bases). The CDR3 consists of 11 residues. Looked up from germline, CDR1 is SNHLY and CDR2 is FYNNEI. V lost 6 bases and J 11 bases, leaving 11 bases between the germline ends.